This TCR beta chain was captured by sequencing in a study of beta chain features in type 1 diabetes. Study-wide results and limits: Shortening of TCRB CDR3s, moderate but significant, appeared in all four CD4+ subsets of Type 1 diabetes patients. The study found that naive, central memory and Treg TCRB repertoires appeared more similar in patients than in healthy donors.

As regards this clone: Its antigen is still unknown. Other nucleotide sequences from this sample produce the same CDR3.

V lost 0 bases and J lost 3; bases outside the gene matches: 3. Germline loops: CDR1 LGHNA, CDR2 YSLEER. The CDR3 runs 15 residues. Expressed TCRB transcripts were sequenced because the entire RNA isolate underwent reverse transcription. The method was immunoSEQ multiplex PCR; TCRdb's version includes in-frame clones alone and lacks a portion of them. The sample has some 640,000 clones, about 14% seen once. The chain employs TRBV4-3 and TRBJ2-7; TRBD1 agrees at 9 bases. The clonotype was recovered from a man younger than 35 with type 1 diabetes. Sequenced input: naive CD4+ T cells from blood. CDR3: CASSQDRGQGYEQYF. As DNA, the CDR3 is TGCGCCAGCAGCCAAGATCGGGGACAGGGCTACGAGCAGTACTTC.